The clone carrying this TCR beta chain was seen many times. The CDR3 loop spans 12 amino acids. CDR1 DFQATT and CDR2 SNEGSKA come from the germline V gene (reference sequence). Trimming took 5 bases from V and 13 from J; bases not matched to a gene: 11. Time point specified: sample taken at primary tumor resection. Whole RNA was taken from tumor, nontumor lung or frozen PBMC; it was then sequenced unsorted. Donors were some 72 untreated early-stage non-small cell lung cancer patients. This entry belongs to a study of spatial heterogeneity in lung cancer. Each TCR cDNA molecule bore a unique molecular identifier. MiXCR, applied by TCRdb to the 5' RACE reads, yields one record per CDR3 protein. The data contain tens of thousands of distinct CDR3 sequences, 3.5% to 5.5% of them singletons.

The TCR comes from a male donor with early-stage non-small cell lung cancer. The sample consisted of PBMCs, taken at surgery. The V call is TRBV20-1, the J call TRBJ1-2; 9 bases agree with TRBD1. DNA of the CDR3: TGCAGTGCTCAGCCCCCACAGGGGGCGAGCACCTTC. This sequence encodes CSAQPPQGASTF.